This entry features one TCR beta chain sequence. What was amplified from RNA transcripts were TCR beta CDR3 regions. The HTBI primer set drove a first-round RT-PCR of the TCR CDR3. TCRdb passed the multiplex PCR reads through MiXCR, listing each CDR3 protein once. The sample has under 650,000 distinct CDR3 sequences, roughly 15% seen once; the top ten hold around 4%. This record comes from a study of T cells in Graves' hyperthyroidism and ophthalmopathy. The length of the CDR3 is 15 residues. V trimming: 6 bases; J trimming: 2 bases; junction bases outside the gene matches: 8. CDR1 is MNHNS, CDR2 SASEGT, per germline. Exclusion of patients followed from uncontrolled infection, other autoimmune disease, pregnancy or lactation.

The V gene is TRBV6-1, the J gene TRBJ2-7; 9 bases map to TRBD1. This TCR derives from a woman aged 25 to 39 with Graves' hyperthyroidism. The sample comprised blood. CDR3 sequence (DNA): TGTGCCAGCAGGGTGAACAGGGGGCTCCCCTACGAGCAGTACTTC. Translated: CASRVNRGLPYEQYF.